This section outlines one T cell receptor beta chain sequence together with its context. A single record per CDR3 protein comes from TCRdb applying MiXCR to the 5' RACE reads. The table has a few hundred thousand distinct CDR3 sequences, under 14% seen once. This sample was included in a study of T cells after yellow fever vaccination. Study-level information: Fractions with few cells were prepared using SMART-Seq v4 Ultra Low Input.

V dropped 5 bases and J dropped 3 bases, with 14 bases sitting between them. Germline CDR1 and CDR2: SGHTA and FQGNSA. The CDR3 spans 14 residues. The genes are TRBV7-2 and TRBJ2-7; weak D call: TRBD1 (6 bases). The source of this sequence is a man aged 18 to 35 who received the YFV17D yellow fever vaccine. The specimen comprised PBMCs, sampled on the day of the first yellow fever vaccination. The CDR3 DNA reads TGTGCCAGCAGCCCTATACAGGGTGGCTACGAGCAGTACTTC. Its protein product is CASSPIQGGYEQYF.